This T cell receptor (beta chain) was sequenced for a study of blood T cell repertoires in COVID-19. Looking at the study overall: Samples came from the United States, Italy and Spain, spanning acute and convalescent COVID-19. T cells, B-cell-depleted T cells, or PBMCs provided the cDNA or gDNA that served as material.

V lost 2 bases and J 0 bases, leaving 10 bases between the germline ends. Germline V lookup: CDR1 SNHLY, CDR2 FYNNEI. CDR3 length equals 16 residues. While infection was still active, Seattle patients were enrolled and then followed longitudinally. Method: immunoSEQ multiplex PCR; TCRdb's copy keeps in-frame clones and lacks some. This sample has nearly 250,000 clones, with about 82% found just once. The source material was peripheral blood. The TCR was taken from an elderly woman with COVID-19, enrolled during active disease. The chain links TRBV2 to TRBJ1-4; no clear D gene. CDR3 protein: CASSEINISTNEKLFF. In DNA form, the CDR3 reads TGTGCCAGCAGTGAAATAAACATATCAACTAATGAAAAACTGTTTTTT. Full variable domain (remainder filled in from reference TRBV2 and TRBJ1-4): EPEVTQTPSHQVTQMGQEVILRCVPISNHLYFYWYRQILGQKVEFLVSFYNNEISEKSEIFDDQFSVERPDGSNFTLKIRSTKLEDSAMYFCASSEINISTNEKLFFGSGTQLSVL.